This T cell receptor beta chain stems from a study of blood T cell repertoires in COVID-19. About the research overall: T cells, B-cell-depleted T cells, or PBMCs supplied cDNA or gDNA.

Ages ranged from 18 to 89 years, with residence in 24 US areas. Cohorts were based on clinical histories the participants reported. In Cohort 3, a recovered donor had either two negative PCRs, clearance, or symptom resolution. Germline loops: CDR1 MGHRA, CDR2 YSYEKL. With 6 bases clipped from V and 4 bases from J, the junction kept 7 bases outside the gene matches. The CDR3 has 15 residues. Sequencing was performed with immunoSEQ multiplex PCR; in TCRdb, only in-frame clones are kept and a portion is missing. The top ten clones hold roughly 3% of a sample with approximately 280,000 clones, around nine tenths of them seen once.

The source material was PBMCs or T cells enriched from blood (not recorded which). The TCR sequence derives from a woman younger than 35 who had recovered from COVID-19. V is TRBV4-1 and J is TRBJ2-3; 10 bases map to TRBD2. CDR3 sequence: CASRSSGRDPDTQYF. DNA for the CDR3: TGCGCCAGCAGGTCCAGCGGGAGGGATCCAGATACGCAGTATTTT.